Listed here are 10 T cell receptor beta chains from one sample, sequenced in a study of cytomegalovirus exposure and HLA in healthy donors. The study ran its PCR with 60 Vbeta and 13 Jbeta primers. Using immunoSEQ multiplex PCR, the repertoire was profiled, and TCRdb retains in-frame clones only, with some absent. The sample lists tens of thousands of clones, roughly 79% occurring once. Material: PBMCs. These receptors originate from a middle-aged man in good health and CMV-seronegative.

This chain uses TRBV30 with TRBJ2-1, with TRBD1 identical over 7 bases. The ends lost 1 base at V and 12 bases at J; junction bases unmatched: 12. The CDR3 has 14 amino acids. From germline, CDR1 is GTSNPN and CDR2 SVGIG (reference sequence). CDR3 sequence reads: CAWSAGGGEARQFF. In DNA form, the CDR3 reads TGTGCCTGGAGTGCAGGGGGTGGGGAAGCTAGGCAGTTCTTC.

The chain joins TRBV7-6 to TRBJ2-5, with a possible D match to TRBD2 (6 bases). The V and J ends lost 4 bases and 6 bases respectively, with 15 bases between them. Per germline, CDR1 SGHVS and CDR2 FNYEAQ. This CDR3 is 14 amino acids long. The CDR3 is CASSSASLAKTQYF. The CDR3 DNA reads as TGTGCCAGCAGCTCCGCTTCCCTAGCGAAGACCCAGTACTTC.

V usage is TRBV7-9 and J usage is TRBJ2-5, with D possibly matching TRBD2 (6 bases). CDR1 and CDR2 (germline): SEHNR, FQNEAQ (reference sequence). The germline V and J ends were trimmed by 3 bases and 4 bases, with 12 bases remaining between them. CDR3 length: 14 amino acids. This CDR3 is CASSLGERAETQYF. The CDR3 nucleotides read TGTGCCAGCAGCTTGGGAGAGCGGGCAGAGACCCAGTACTTC.

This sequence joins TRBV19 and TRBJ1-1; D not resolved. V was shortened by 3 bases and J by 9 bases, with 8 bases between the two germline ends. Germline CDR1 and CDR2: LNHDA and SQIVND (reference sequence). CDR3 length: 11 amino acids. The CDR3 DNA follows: TGTGCCAGTAGTATCTACAGACAAGCTTTCTTT. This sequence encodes CASSIYRQAFF.

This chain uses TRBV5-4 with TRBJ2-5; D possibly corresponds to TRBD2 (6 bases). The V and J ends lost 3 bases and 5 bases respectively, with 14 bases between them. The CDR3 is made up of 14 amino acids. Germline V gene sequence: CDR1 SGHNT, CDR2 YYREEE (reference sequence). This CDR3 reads CASSSGTREETQYF. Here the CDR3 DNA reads TGTGCCAGCAGCTCCGGGACTCGGGAGGAGACCCAGTACTTC.

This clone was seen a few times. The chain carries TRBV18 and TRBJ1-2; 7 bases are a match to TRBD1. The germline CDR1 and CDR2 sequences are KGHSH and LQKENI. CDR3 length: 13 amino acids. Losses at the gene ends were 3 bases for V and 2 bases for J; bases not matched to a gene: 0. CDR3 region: CASSPDRNYGYTF. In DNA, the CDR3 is TGTGCCAGCTCACCGGACAGGAACTATGGCTACACCTTC.

In nucleotides, the CDR3 is TGTGCCAGCAGCCTAGGACAGTCCAGGAGCTCCTACAATGAGCAGTTCTTC. Residues: CASSLGQSRSSYNEQFF. This rearrangement joins TRBV5-4 to TRBJ2-1, with D possibly being TRBD1 (6 bases). V dropped 4 bases and J dropped 0 bases, with 17 bases sitting between them. The germline gives CDR1 SGHNT, CDR2 YYREEE (reference sequence). There are 17 residues in the CDR3. Using reference TRBV5-4 and TRBJ2-1 for the parts outside the CDR3, the full variable domain is ETGVTQSPTHLIKTRGQQVTLRCSSQSGHNTVSWYQQALGQGPQFIFQYYREEENGRGNFPPRFSGLQFPNYSSELNVNALELDDSALYLCASSLGQSRSSYNEQFFGPGTRLTVL.

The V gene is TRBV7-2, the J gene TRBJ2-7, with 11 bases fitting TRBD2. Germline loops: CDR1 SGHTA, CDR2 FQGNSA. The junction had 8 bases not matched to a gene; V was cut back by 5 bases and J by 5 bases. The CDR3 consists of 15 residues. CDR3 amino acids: CASSPLAGVNHEQYF. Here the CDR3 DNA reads TGTGCCAGCAGCCCACTAGCGGGAGTGAACCACGAGCAGTACTTC. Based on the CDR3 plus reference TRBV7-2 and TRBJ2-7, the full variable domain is GAGVSQSPSNKVTEKGKDVELRCDPISGHTALYWYRQSLGQGLEFLIYFQGNSAPDKSGLPSDRFSAERTGGSVSTLTIQRTQQEDSAVYLCASSPLAGVNHEQYFGPGTRLTVT.

The CDR3 bases are TGTGCCAGCAGCCAAGAATCCACAGGCGAAAATTCCTATGGCTACACCTTC. It is translated as CASSQESTGENSYGYTF. The rearrangement joins TRBV4-2 to TRBJ1-2; possible D gene TRBD1, 5 bases. From germline, CDR1 is LGHNA and CDR2 YNFKEQ. Trimming took off 0 bases at V and 4 bases at J, with 18 bases between the two ends. The CDR3 contains 17 residues.

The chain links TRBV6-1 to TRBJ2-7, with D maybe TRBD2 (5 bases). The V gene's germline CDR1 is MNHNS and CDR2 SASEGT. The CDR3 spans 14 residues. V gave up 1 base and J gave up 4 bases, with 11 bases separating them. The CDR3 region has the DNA TGTGCCAGCAGTGAAGTGTCCAGAGGGTACGAGCAGTACTTC. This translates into CASSEVSRGYEQYF.